Here is one T cell receptor beta chain with its context. Antigen specificity is unknown. V lost 5 bases to trimming and J lost 2 bases; unmatched junction nucleotides: 11. This CDR3 has 19 residues. Germline V gene data show CDR1 as SEHNR and CDR2 as FQNEAQ (reference sequence). The data were obtained in a study of cytomegalovirus exposure and HLA in healthy donors. Produced via immunoSEQ multiplex PCR; TCRdb's table is partial and in-frame only. The sample shows 150,000 to 200,000 clones, around nine tenths of them seen only once. Study results and caveats: The TCR clusters that emerged in the first cohort tended, a later analysis found, to co-occur in the approximately 120 validation repertoires. The authors enumerated under 200 TCR beta chains as linked to cytomegalovirus.

Material for sequencing was PBMCs. J is TRBJ2-1 and V is TRBV7-9, with TRBD2 identical over 14 bases. The receptor's source is a woman aged 18 to 35 in good health and CMV-seronegative. In DNA form, the CDR3 reads TGTGCCAGCAGCCTTCGCCCCCCGGGACTAGCGGGGGCCTACAATGAGCAGTTCTTC. It encodes CASSLRPPGLAGAYNEQFF.